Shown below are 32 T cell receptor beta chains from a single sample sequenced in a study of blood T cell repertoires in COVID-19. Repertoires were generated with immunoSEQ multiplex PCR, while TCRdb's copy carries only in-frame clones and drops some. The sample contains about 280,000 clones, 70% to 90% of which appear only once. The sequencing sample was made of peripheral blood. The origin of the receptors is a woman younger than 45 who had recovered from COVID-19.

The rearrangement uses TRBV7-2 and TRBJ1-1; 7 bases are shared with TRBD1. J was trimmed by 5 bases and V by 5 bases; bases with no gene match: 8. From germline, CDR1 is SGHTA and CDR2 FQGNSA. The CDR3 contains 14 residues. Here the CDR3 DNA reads TGTGCCAGCAGCGCAGGGGGGATTTCGACTGAAGCTTTCTTT. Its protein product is CASSAGGISTEAFF.

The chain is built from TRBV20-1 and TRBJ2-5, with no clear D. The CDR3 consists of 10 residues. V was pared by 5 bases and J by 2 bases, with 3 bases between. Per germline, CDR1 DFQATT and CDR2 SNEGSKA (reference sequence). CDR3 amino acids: CSALQETQYF. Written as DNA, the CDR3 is TGCAGTGCTCTTCAAGAGACCCAGTACTTC.

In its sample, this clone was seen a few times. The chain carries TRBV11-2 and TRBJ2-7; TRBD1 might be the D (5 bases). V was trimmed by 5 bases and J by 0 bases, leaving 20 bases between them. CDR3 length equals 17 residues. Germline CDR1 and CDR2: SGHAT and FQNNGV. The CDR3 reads CASSLLGRQGSSYEQYF. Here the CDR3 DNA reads TGTGCCAGCAGCCTATTAGGTAGGCAGGGAAGCTCCTACGAGCAGTACTTC. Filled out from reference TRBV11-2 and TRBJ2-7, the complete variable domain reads EAGVAQSPRYKIIEKRQSVAFWCNPISGHATLYWYQQILGQGPKLLIQFQNNGVVDDSQLPKDRFSAERLKGVDSTLKIQPAKLEDSAVYLCASSLLGRQGSSYEQYFGPGTRLTVT.

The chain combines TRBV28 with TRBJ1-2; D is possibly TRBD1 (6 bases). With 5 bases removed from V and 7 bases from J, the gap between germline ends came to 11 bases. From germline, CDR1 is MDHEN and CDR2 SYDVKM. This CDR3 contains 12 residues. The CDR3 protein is CASSQGLIGYTF. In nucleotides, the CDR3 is TGTGCCAGCAGTCAGGGGCTTATTGGCTACACCTTC.

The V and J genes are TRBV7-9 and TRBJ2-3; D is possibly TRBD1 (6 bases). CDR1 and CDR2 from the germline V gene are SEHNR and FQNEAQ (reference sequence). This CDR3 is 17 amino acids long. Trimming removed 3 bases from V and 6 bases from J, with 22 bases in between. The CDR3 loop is CASSLEGQSFIFDTQYF. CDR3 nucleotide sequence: TGTGCCAGCAGCTTGGAAGGACAGAGCTTTATATTTGATACGCAGTATTTT.

CDR3 nucleotides: TGTGCCAGCTGGGACATAGGATACTATGGCTACACCTTC. Translation: CASWDIGYYGYTF. V gene TRBV19 combines with J gene TRBJ1-2, with D possibly matching TRBD1 (6 bases). V was trimmed by 9 bases and J by 3 bases, leaving 14 bases between them. The CDR3 consists of 13 residues. Germline V CDR1 and CDR2: LNHDA, SQIVND (reference sequence).

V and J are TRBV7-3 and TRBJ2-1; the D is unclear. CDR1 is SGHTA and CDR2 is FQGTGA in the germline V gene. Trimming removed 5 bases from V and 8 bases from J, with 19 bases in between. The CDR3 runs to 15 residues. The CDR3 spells CASSPPGVSPHEQFF. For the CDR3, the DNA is TGTGCCAGCAGCCCCCCCGGAGTATCACCCCATGAGCAGTTCTTC. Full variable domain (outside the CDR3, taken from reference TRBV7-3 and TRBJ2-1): GAGVSQTPSNKVTEKGKYVELRCDPISGHTALYWYRQSLGQGPEFLIYFQGTGAADDSGLPNDRFFAVRPEGSVSTLKIQRTERGDSAVYLCASSPPGVSPHEQFFGPGTRLTVL.

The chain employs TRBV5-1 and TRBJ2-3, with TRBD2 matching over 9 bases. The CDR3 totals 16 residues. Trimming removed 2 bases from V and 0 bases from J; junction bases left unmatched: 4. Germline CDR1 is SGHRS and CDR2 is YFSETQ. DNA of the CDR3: TGCGCCAGCAGCTTCTCTAGCGGGGCGAGCACAGATACGCAGTATTTT. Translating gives CASSFSSGASTDTQYF.

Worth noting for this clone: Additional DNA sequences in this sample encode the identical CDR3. CDR3 nucleotide sequence: TGTGCCAGCAGTCTCCAGGGAGGCACCGGGGAGCTGTTTTTT. Its translation: CASSLQGGTGELFF. The chain employs TRBV28 and TRBJ2-2; tentative D call: TRBD2 (6 bases). CDR1 and CDR2 (germline): MDHEN, SYDVKM. V lost 5 bases and J 4 bases, leaving 11 bases between the germline ends. The length of the CDR3 is 14 residues.

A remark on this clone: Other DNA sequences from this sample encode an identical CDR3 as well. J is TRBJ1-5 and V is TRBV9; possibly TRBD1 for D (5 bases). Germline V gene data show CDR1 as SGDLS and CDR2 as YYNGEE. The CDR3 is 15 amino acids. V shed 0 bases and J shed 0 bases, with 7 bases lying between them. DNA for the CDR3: TGTGCCAGCAGCGTAGGTCAGGGTAGCAATCAGCCCCAGCATTTT. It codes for CASSVGQGSNQPQHF. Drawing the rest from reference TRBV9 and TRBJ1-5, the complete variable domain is DSGVTQTPKHLITATGQRVTLRCSPRSGDLSVYWYQQSLDQGLQFLIQYYNGEERAKGNILERFSAQQFPDLHSELNLSSLELGDSALYFCASSVGQGSNQPQHFGDGTRLSIL.

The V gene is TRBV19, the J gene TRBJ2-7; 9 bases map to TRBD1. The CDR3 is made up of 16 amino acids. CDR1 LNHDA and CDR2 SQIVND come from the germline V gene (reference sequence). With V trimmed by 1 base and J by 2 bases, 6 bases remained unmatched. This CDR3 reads CASSIAGTGSTYEQYF. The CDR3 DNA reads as TGTGCCAGTAGTATAGCCGGGACAGGGAGTACCTACGAGCAGTACTTC. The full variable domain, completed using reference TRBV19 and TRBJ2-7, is DGGITQSPKYLFRKEGQNVTLSCEQNLNHDAMYWYRQDPGQGLRLIYYSQIVNDFQKGDIAEGYSVSREKKESFPLTVTSAQKNPTAFYLCASSIAGTGSTYEQYFGPGTRLTVT.

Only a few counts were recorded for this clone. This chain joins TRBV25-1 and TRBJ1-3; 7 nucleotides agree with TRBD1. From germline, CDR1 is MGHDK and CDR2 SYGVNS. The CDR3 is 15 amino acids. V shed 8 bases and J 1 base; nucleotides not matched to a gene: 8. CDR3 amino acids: CASGGDRKSGNTIYF. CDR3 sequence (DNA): TGTGCCAGCGGAGGGGACAGAAAATCTGGAAACACCATATATTTT.

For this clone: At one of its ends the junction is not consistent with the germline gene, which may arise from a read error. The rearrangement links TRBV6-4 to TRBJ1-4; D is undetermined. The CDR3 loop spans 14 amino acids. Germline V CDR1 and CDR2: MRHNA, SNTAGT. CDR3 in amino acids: CASSATATNEKLFF. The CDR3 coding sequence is TGTGCCAGCAGTGCAACAGCAACGAATGAAAAACTGTTTTTT.

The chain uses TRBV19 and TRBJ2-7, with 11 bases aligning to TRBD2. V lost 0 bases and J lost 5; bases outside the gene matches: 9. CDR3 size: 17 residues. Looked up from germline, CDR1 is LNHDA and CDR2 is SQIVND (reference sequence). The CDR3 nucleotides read TGTGCCAGTAGTATAGAGGGTCTAGCGGGGGGCATGGACGAGCAGTACTTC. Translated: CASSIEGLAGGMDEQYF.

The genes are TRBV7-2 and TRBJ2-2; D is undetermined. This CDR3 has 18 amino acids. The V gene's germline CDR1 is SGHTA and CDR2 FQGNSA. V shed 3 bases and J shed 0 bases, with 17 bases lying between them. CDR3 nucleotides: TGTGCCAGCAGCTTCGTCGCTTTGAGCACAGCGAACACCGGGGAGCTGTTTTTT. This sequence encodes CASSFVALSTANTGELFF.

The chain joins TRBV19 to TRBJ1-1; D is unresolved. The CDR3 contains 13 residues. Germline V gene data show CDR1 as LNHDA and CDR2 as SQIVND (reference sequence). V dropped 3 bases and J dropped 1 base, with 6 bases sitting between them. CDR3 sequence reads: CASSISRNTEAFF. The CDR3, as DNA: TGTGCCAGTAGTATCTCTCGGAACACTGAAGCTTTCTTT.

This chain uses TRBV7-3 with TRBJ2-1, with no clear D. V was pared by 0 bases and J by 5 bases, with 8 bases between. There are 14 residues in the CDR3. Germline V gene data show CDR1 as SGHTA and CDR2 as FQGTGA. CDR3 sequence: CASSLTVRDNEQFF. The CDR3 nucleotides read TGTGCCAGCAGCTTAACGGTCCGGGACAATGAGCAGTTCTTC.

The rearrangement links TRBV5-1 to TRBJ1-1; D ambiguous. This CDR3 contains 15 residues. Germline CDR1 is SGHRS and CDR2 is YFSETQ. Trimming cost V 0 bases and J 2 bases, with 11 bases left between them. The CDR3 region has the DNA TGCGCCAGCAGCTTGGTTAGGGCGGGAAACACTGAAGCTTTCTTT. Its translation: CASSLVRAGNTEAFF.

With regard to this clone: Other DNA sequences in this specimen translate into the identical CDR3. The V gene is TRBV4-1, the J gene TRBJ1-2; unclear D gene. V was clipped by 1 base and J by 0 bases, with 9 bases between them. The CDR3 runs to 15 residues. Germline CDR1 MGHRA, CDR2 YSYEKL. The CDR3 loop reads CASSQVGGTNYGYTF. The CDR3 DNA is TGCGCCAGCAGCCAAGTAGGAGGGACTAACTATGGCTACACCTTC.

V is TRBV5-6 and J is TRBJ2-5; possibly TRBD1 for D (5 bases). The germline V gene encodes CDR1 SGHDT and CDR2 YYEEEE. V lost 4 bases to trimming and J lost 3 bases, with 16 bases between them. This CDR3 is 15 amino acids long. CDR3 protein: CASSADTGGEETQYF. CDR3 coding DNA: TGTGCCAGCAGCGCGGACACGGGCGGAGAAGAGACCCAGTACTTC.

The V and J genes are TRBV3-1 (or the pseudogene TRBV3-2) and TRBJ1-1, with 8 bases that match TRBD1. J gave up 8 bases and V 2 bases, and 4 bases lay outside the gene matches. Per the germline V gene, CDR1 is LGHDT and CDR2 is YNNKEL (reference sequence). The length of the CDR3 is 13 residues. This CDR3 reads CASSQQRTGEAFF. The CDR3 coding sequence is TGTGCCAGCAGCCAACAAAGGACAGGGGAAGCTTTCTTT.

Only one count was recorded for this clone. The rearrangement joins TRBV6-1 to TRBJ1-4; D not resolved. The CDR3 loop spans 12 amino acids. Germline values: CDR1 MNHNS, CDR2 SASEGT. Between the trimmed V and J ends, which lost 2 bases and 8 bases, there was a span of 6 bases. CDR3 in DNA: TGTGCCAGCAGTGAATTGGGCGAAAAACTGTTTTTT. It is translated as CASSELGEKLFF.

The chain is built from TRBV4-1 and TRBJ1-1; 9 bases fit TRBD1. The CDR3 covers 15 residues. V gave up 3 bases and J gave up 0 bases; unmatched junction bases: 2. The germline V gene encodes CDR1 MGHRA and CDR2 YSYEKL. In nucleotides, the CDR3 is TGCGCCAGCAGCCAGGGACAGGGCCTGAACACTGAAGCTTTCTTT. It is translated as CASSQGQGLNTEAFF.

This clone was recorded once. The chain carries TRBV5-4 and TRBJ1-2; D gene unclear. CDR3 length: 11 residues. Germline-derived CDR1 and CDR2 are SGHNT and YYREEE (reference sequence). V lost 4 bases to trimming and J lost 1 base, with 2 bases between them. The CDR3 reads CASSRNYGYTF. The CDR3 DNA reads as TGTGCCAGCAGCCGTAACTATGGCTACACCTTC.

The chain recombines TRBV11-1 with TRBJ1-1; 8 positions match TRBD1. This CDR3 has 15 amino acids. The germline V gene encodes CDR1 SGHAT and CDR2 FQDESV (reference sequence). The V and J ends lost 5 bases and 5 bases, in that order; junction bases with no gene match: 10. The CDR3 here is CASSTSRQGRTEAFF. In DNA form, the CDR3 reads TGTGCCAGCAGCACGAGTAGACAGGGGCGAACTGAAGCTTTCTTT.

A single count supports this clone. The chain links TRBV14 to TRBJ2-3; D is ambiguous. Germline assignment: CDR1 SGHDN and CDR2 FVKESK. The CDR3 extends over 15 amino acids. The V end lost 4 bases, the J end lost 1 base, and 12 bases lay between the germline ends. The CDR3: CASSPLGEGTDTQYF. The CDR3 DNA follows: TGTGCCAGCAGCCCCCTCGGTGAGGGCACAGATACGCAGTATTTT.

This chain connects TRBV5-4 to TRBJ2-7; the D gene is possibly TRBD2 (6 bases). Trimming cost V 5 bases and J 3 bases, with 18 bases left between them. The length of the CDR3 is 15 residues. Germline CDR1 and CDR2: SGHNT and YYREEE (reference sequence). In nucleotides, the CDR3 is TGTGCCAGCAGATCTTCCGGGACTTCCGTCTACGAGCAGTACTTC. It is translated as CASRSSGTSVYEQYF.

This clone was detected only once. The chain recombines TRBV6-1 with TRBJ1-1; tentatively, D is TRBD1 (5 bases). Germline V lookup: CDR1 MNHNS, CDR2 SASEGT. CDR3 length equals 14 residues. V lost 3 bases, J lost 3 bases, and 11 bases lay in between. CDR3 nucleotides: TGTGCCAGCAGTGACACAGGTGGGGACACTGAAGCTTTCTTT. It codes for CASSDTGGDTEAFF.

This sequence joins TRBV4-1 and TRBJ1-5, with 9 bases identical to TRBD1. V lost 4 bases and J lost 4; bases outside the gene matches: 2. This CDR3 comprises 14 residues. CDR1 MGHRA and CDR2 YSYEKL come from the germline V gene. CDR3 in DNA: TGCGCCAGCAGCCTCGGGACAGGGAATCAGCCCCAGCATTTT. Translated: CASSLGTGNQPQHF.

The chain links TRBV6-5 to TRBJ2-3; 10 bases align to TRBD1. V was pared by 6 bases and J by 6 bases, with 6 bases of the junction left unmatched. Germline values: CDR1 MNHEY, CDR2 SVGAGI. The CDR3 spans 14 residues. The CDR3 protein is CASSPGTGADTQYF. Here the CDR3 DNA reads TGTGCCAGCAGCCCCGGGACAGGGGCGGATACGCAGTATTTT.

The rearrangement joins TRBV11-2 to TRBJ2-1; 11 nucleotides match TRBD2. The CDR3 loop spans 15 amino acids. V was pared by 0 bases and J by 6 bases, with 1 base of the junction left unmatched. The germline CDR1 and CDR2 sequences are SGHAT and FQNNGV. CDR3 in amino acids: CASSLDSGRANEQFF. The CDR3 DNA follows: TGTGCCAGCAGCTTAGATAGCGGGAGGGCCAATGAGCAGTTCTTC.

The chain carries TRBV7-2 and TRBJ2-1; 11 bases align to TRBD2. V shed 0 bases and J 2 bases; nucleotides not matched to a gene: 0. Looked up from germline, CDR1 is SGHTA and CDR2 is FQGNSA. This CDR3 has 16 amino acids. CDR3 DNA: TGTGCCAGCAGCTTAGCACTAGCGGGGGCCTACAATGAGCAGTTCTTC. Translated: CASSLALAGAYNEQFF. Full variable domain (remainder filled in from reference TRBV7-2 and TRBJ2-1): GAGVSQSPSNKVTEKGKDVELRCDPISGHTALYWYRQSLGQGLEFLIYFQGNSAPDKSGLPSDRFSAERTGGSVSTLTIQRTQQEDSAVYLCASSLALAGAYNEQFFGPGTRLTVL.